The present T cell receptor beta chain was sequenced within a study of cytomegalovirus exposure and HLA in healthy donors. The CDR3 spans 14 residues. The V gene lost 1 base and the J gene lost 3 bases, with 7 bases spanning the gap. Germline loops: CDR1 LNHNV, CDR2 YYDKDF (reference sequence). PCR primers comprised 60 Vbeta and 13 Jbeta primers. Method: immunoSEQ multiplex PCR; TCRdb's copy keeps in-frame clones and lacks some. The data show fewer than 140,000 clones, with 71% seen just once and roughly 2.8% held by the top ten. The rearrangement joins TRBV15 to TRBJ1-3; D is uncertain. The TCR comes from a female donor in good health and CMV-seronegative. The sample was PBMCs. The CDR3 here is CATSRAGGGNTIYF. In nucleotides, the CDR3 is TGTGCCACCAGCAGAGCGGGAGGTGGAAACACCATATATTTT. Drawing the rest from reference TRBV15 and TRBJ1-3, the complete variable domain is DAMVIQNPRYQVTQFGKPVTLSCSQTLNHNVMYWYQQKSSQAPKLLFHYYDKDFNNEADTPDNFQSRRPNTSFCFLDIRSPGLGDTAMYLCATSRAGGGNTIYFGEGSWLTVV.